A selection of T cell receptor beta chains follows, all from one sample in a study of cytomegalovirus exposure and HLA in healthy donors. TCRdb's table, derived via immunoSEQ multiplex PCR, lists solely in-frame clones and lacks some. The sample holds about 87,000 clones, less than 80% seen once. Sequenced: PBMCs. These receptors came from a man aged 25-45 years in good health and CMV-seropositive. Each CDR3 is given with its conserved first and last residue. D genes are given only for firm matches. Size is stated for part of the rows, as once, few or many counts, or as a class when the clone is expanded.

clone_size: -
cdr3_length: 14
v_call: TRBV6-1
d_call: TRBD1
j_call: TRBJ1-5
cdr3_aa: CASSERDSNQPQNF
cdr3_nt: TGTGCCAGCAGTGAAAGGGACAGCAATCAGCCCCAGAATTTT

clone_size: -
cdr3_length: 15
v_call: TRBV7-6
d_call: TRBD2
j_call: TRBJ2-2
cdr3_aa: CASSTAGARTGELFF
cdr3_nt: TGTGCCAGCAGCACAGCGGGAGCCCGTACCGGGGAGCTGTTTTTT

clone_size: -
cdr3_length: 14
v_call: TRBV18
d_call: -
j_call: TRBJ1-3
cdr3_aa: CASSPDSSGNTIYF
cdr3_nt: TGTGCCAGCTCACCAGACAGCTCTGGAAACACCATATATTTT

clone_size: -
cdr3_length: 17
v_call: TRBV10-3
d_call: -
j_call: TRBJ2-7
cdr3_aa: CATLGAQFRVGGYEQYF
cdr3_nt: TGTGCCACCTTGGGTGCGCAGTTCCGGGTGGGGGGCTACGAGCAGTACTTC

clone_size: -
cdr3_length: 15
v_call: TRBV28
d_call: TRBD1
j_call: TRBJ2-5
cdr3_aa: CASSLRDRVRETQYF
cdr3_nt: TGTGCCAGCAGTTTAAGGGACAGGGTGAGAGAGACCCAGTACTTC

clone_size: once
cdr3_length: 16
v_call: TRBV5-8
d_call: TRBD1
j_call: TRBJ2-2
cdr3_aa: CASSPGTGGDTGELFF
cdr3_nt: TGTGCCAGCAGCCCGGGGACAGGGGGCGACACCGGGGAGCTGTTTTTT

clone_size: -
cdr3_length: 15
v_call: TRBV9
d_call: TRBD2
j_call: TRBJ2-1
cdr3_aa: CASSDRSGRAHEQFF
cdr3_nt: TGTGCCAGCAGCGATCGTAGCGGGAGGGCCCATGAGCAGTTCTTC

clone_size: few
cdr3_length: 16
v_call: TRBV4-1
d_call: -
j_call: TRBJ1-4
cdr3_aa: CASSQEGRAANEKLFF
cdr3_nt: TGCGCCAGCAGCCAAGAAGGTCGAGCGGCTAATGAAAAACTGTTTTTT

clone_size: -
cdr3_length: 17
v_call: TRBV12-2
d_call: -
j_call: TRBJ2-7
cdr3_aa: CASSIRHGTSGPYEQYF
cdr3_nt: TGTGCCAGTAGCATACGACACGGGACTAGCGGCCCCTACGAGCAGTACTTC

clone_size: few
cdr3_length: 15
v_call: TRBV4-2
d_call: -
j_call: TRBJ1-2
cdr3_aa: CASSQEYKRIGGYTF
cdr3_nt: TGTGCCAGCAGCCAAGAGTACAAGAGGATCGGCGGCTACACCTTC

clone_size: -
cdr3_length: 15
v_call: TRBV19
d_call: TRBD2
j_call: TRBJ2-5
cdr3_aa: CASSPGTSGQETQYF
cdr3_nt: TGTGCCAGTAGTCCCGGGACTAGCGGACAAGAGACCCAGTACTTC

clone_size: -
cdr3_length: 15
v_call: TRBV9
d_call: -
j_call: TRBJ2-2
cdr3_aa: CASSPGGINTGELFF
cdr3_nt: TGTGCCAGCAGCCCTGGGGGGATTAACACCGGGGAGCTGTTTTTT

clone_size: -
cdr3_length: 14
v_call: TRBV29-1
d_call: TRBD1
j_call: TRBJ2-7
cdr3_aa: CSVEDGDRGNEQYF
cdr3_nt: TGCAGCGTTGAAGATGGGGACAGGGGAAACGAGCAGTACTTC

clone_size: -
cdr3_length: 13
v_call: TRBV4-2
d_call: -
j_call: TRBJ2-7
cdr3_aa: CASSQDSRSEQYF
cdr3_nt: TGTGCCAGCAGCCAAGATTCTAGATCCGAGCAGTACTTC

clone_size: -
cdr3_length: 11
v_call: TRBV30
d_call: -
j_call: TRBJ1-2
cdr3_aa: CASGLGYGYTF
cdr3_nt: TGTGCCTCGGGGTTGGGCTATGGCTACACCTTC

clone_size: -
cdr3_length: 12
v_call: TRBV27
d_call: -
j_call: TRBJ2-3
cdr3_aa: CASSAVTDTQYF
cdr3_nt: TGTGCCAGTTCTGCGGTCACAGATACGCAGTATTTT

clone_size: -
cdr3_length: 13
v_call: TRBV15
d_call: -
j_call: TRBJ2-7
cdr3_aa: CATSRDGQGNQYF
cdr3_nt: TGTGCCACCAGCAGAGATGGTCAGGGGAATCAGTACTTC

clone_size: -
cdr3_length: 15
v_call: TRBV30
d_call: TRBD2
j_call: TRBJ2-1
cdr3_aa: CAWQEGTSGYDEQFF
cdr3_nt: TGTGCCTGGCAAGAGGGGACTAGCGGGTACGATGAGCAGTTCTTC

clone_size: -
cdr3_length: 13
v_call: TRBV6-1
d_call: TRBD1
j_call: TRBJ1-2
cdr3_aa: CASSLDRVYGYTF
cdr3_nt: TGTGCCAGCAGTTTAGACAGGGTCTATGGCTACACCTTC

clone_size: -
cdr3_length: 13
v_call: TRBV5-6
d_call: TRBD1
j_call: TRBJ1-2
cdr3_aa: CASSLDRGYGYTF
cdr3_nt: TGTGCCAGCAGCTTGGACAGGGGGTATGGCTACACCTTC

clone_size: few
cdr3_length: 14
v_call: TRBV9
d_call: TRBD1
j_call: TRBJ2-3
cdr3_aa: CASSPGQGTDTQYF
cdr3_nt: TGTGCCAGCAGCCCCGGACAGGGGACAGATACGCAGTATTTT

clone_size: few
cdr3_length: 11
v_call: TRBV10-3
d_call: -
j_call: TRBJ2-7
cdr3_aa: CAITPGGEQYF
cdr3_nt: TGTGCCATCACCCCCGGAGGCGAGCAGTACTTC